What follows describes a single TCR beta chain. Its antigen remains unidentified. Produced via immunoSEQ multiplex PCR; TCRdb's table is partial and in-frame only. The table records about 15,000 clones, 86% of them present only once. Time point given: roughly 10-day in vitro stimulation with candidate neoantigen peptide 6. Germline V lookup: CDR1 SGHAT, CDR2 FQNNGV. The CDR3 extends over 14 amino acids. Deletions cut 5 bases from V and 1 base from J, with 8 bases between. This sample is drawn from a study of PD-1 blockade in mismatch repair-deficient tumors. This TCR came from an adult with mismatch repair-deficient cancer. This specimen was cells cultured in vitro, taken from a patient treated with pembrolizumab. The chain carries TRBV11-2 and TRBJ2-2; no clear D. In DNA, the CDR3 is TGTGCCAGCAGCCTCTCTGTGAACACCGGGGAGCTGTTTTTT. Amino acid sequence: CASSLSVNTGELFF. Variable domain in full (rest from reference TRBV11-2 and TRBJ2-2): EAGVAQSPRYKIIEKRQSVAFWCNPISGHATLYWYQQILGQGPKLLIQFQNNGVVDDSQLPKDRFSAERLKGVDSTLKIQPAKLEDSAVYLCASSLSVNTGELFFGEGSRLTVL.